This paragraph covers one T cell receptor (beta chain) sequence. The antigen is undetermined. Profiled with immunoSEQ multiplex PCR; TCRdb holds only in-frame clones, not every one. The table lists under 20,000 clones, approximately 90% of them singletons. As to time point: newly diagnosed, previously untreated cHL patient sample. CD4+ T cells were purified from thawed PBMCs by negative selection. Comparators were PBMCs taken from newly diagnosed, untreated classical Hodgkin lymphoma. This record belongs to a study of PD-1 blockade in classical Hodgkin lymphoma. V lost 3 bases and J lost 6; bases outside the gene matches: 5. CDR1 is SGHNT, CDR2 YYREEE, per germline (reference sequence). The CDR3 consists of 14 residues. The study's findings and limits: Newly diagnosed patients were said to have less baseline TCR diversity than healthy donors did.

The receptor was derived from a human donor with classical Hodgkin lymphoma. The V gene is TRBV5-4, the J gene TRBJ2-7; TRBD1 agrees at 11 bases. Sequencing used CD4+ T cells from blood. CDR3 residues: CASSSSGTGGEQYF. CDR3 nucleotides: TGTGCCAGCAGCTCCTCCGGGACAGGGGGCGAGCAGTACTTC.